Described below is a single TCR beta chain sequence and its context. These data originate in a study of blood T cell repertoires in COVID-19. For the study at large: From T cells, B-cell-depleted T cells, or PBMCs came the material, which was cDNA or gDNA.

The CDR3 has 14 amino acids. Germline V gene sequence: CDR1 SNHLY, CDR2 FYNNEI. Trimming took 1 base from V and 7 from J, leaving 11 bases between them. Sequencing was performed with immunoSEQ multiplex PCR; in TCRdb, only in-frame clones are kept and a portion is missing. The sample lists some 150,000 clones, more than 75% occurring once. This chain links TRBV2 with TRBJ2-1; D is unresolved. The source is a man aged 50-59 years who had recovered from COVID-19. The sequenced sample consisted of peripheral blood. The CDR3 is CASSEVILGNEQFF. The CDR3 coding sequence is TGTGCCAGCAGTGAAGTAATTCTCGGGAATGAGCAGTTCTTC.